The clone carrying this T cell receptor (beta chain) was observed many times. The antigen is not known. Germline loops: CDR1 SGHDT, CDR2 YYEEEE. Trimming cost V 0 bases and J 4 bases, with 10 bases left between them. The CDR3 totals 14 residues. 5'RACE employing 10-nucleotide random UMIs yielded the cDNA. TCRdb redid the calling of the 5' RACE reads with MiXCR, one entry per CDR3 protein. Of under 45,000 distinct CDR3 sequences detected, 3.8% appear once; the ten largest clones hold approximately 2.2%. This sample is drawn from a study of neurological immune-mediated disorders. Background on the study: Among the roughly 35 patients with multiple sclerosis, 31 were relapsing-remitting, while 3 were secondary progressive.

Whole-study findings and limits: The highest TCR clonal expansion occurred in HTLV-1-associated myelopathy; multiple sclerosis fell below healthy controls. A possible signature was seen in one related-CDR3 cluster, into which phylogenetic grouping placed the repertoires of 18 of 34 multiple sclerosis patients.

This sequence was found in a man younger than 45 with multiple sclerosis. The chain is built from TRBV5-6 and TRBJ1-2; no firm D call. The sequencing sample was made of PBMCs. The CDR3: CASSLGSFSYGYTF. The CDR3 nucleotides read TGTGCCAGCAGCTTGGGCAGCTTTTCCTATGGCTACACCTTC.